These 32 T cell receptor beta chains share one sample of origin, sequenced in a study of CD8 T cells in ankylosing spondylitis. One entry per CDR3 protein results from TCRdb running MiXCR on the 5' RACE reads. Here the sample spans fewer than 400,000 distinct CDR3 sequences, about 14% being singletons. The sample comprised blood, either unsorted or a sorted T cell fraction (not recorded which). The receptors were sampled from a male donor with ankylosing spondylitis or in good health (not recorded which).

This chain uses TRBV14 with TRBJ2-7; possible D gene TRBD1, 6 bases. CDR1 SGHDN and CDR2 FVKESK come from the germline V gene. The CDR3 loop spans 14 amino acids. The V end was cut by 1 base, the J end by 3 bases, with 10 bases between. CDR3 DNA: TGTGCCAGCAGCCAAGTGGGACACGTCTACGAGCAGTACTTC. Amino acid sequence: CASSQVGHVYEQYF.

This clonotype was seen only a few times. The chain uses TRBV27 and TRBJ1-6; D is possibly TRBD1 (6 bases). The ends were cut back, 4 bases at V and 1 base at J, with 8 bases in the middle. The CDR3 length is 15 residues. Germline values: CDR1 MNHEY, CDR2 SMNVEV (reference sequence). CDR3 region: CASSSGESYNSPLHF. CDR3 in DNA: TGTGCCAGCAGTTCAGGGGAATCCTATAATTCACCCCTCCACTTT.

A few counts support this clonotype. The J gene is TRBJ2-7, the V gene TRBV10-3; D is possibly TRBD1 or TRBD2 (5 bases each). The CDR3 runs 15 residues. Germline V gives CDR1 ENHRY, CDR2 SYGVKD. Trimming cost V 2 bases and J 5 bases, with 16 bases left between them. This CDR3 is CAISEGTGSLHEQYF. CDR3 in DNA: TGTGCCATCAGTGAGGGGACGGGCTCCCTCCACGAGCAGTACTTC.

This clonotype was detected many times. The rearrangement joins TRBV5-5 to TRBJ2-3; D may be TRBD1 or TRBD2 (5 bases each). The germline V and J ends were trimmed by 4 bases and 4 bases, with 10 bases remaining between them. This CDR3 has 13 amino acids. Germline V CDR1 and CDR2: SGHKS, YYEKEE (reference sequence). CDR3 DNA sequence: TGTGCCAGCAGCCCCCCGGGGCCAGATACGCAGTATTTT. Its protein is CASSPPGPDTQYF.

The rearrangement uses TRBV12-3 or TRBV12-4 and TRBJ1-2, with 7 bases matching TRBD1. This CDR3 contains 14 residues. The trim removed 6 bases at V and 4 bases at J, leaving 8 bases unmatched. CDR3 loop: CASSRRGGAYGYTF. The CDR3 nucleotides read TGTGCCAGCAGCCGCAGGGGGGGGGCCTATGGCTACACCTTC.

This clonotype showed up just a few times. CDR3 sequence (DNA): TGTGCCAGCAGCCGGACTAGCGGGGTAGGTGGCACAGATACGCAGTATTTT. Translating it yields CASSRTSGVGGTDTQYF. The chain carries TRBV4-2 and TRBJ2-3; the match to TRBD2 covers 12 bases. The germline V gene has CDR1 LGHNA and CDR2 YNFKEQ. V gave up 4 bases and J gave up 1 base; unmatched junction bases: 6. This CDR3 contains 17 residues.

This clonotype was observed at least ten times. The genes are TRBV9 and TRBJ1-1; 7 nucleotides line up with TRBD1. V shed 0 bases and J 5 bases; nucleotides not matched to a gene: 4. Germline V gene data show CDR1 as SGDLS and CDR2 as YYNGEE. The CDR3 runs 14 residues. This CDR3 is CASSVAAGGTEAFF. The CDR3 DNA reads TGTGCCAGCAGCGTAGCAGCAGGGGGGACTGAAGCTTTCTTT.

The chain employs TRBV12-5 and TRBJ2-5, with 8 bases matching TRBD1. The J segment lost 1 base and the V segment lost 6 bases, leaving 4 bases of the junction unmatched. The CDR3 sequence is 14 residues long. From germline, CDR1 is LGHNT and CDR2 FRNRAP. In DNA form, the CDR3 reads TGTGCTAGTGGGGGACAGGCCCTCCAAGAGACCCAGTACTTC. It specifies CASGGQALQETQYF.

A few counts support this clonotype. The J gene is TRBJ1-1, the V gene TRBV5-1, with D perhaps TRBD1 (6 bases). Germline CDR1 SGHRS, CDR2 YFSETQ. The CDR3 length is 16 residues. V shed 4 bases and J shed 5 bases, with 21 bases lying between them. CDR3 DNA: TGCGCCAGCAGCCTGGGGGGGGGCACCCCTGGTACTGAAGCTTTCTTT. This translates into CASSLGGGTPGTEAFF.

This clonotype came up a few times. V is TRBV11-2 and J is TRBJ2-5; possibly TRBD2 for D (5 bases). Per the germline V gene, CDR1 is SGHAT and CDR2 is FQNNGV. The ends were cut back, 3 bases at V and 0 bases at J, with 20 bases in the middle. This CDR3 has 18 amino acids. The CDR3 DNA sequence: TGTGCCAGCAGCTTGTCCGACTCCGATTGGAGGAACCAAGAGACCCAGTACTTC. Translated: CASSLSDSDWRNQETQYF.

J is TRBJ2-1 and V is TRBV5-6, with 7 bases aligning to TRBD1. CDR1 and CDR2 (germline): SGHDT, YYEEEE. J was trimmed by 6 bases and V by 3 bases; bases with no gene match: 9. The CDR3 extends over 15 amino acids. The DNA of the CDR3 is TGTGCCAGCAGCTCCATACCGGACAGGAGCAATGAGCAGTTCTTC. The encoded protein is CASSSIPDRSNEQFF.

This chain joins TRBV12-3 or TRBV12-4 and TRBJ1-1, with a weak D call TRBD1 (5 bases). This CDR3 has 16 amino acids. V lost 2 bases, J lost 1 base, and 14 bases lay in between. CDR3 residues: CASSLYLGGRNTEAFF. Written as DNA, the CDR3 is TGTGCCAGCAGTTTATACCTTGGGGGACGGAACACTGAAGCTTTCTTT.

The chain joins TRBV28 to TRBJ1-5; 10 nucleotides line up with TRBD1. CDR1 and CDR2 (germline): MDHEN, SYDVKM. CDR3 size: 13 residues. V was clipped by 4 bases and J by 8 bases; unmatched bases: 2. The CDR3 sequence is CASSSDRGEPQHF. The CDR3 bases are TGTGCCAGCAGTTCGGACAGGGGGGAGCCCCAGCATTTT. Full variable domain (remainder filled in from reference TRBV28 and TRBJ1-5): DVKVTQSSRYLVKRTGEKVFLECVQDMDHENMFWYRQDPGLGLRLIYFSYDVKMKEKGDIPEGYSVSREKKERFSLILESASTNQTSMYLCASSSDRGEPQHFGDGTRLSIL.

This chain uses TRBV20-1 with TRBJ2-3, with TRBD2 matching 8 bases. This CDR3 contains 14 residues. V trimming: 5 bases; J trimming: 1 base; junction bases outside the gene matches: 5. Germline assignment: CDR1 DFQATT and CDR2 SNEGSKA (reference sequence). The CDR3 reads CSAPSGSRTDTQYF. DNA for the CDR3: TGCAGTGCTCCAAGCGGGAGTCGCACAGATACGCAGTATTTT.

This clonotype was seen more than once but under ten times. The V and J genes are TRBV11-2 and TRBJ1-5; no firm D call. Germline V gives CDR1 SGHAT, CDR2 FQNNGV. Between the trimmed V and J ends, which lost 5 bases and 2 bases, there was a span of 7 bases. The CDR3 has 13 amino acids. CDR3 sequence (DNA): TGTGCCAGCAGCCAAGCGGGCAATCAGCCCCAGCATTTT. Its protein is CASSQAGNQPQHF.

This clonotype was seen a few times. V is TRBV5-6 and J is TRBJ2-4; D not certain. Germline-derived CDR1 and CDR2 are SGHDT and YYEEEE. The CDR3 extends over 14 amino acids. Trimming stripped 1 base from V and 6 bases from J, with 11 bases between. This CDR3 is CASSLIDKRNIQYF. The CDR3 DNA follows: TGTGCCAGCAGCTTGATTGACAAGAGAAACATTCAGTACTTC.

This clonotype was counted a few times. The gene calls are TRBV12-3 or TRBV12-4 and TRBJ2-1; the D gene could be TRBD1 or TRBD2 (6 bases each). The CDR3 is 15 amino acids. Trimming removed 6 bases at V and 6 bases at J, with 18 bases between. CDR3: CASRTGTQRVNEQFF. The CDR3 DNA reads TGTGCCAGCAGGACCGGGACACAGCGGGTCAATGAGCAGTTCTTC.

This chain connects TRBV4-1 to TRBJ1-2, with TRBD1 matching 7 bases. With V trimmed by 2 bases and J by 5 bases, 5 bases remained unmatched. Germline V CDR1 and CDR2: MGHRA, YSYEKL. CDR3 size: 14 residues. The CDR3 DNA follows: TGCGCCAGCAGCCAAATGACAGGGACTTATGGCTACACCTTC. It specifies CASSQMTGTYGYTF.

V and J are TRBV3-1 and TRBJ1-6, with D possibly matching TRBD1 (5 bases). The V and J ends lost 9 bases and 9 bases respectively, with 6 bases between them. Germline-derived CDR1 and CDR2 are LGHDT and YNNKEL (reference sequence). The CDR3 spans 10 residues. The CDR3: CASGGSPLHF. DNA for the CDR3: TGTGCCAGTGGGGGTTCACCCCTCCACTTT.

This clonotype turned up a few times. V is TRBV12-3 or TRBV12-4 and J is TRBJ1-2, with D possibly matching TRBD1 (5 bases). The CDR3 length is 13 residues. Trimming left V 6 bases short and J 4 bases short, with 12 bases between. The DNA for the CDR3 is TGTGCCAGCAGCATCCGGGACGGCTATGGCTACACCTTC. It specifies CASSIRDGYGYTF.

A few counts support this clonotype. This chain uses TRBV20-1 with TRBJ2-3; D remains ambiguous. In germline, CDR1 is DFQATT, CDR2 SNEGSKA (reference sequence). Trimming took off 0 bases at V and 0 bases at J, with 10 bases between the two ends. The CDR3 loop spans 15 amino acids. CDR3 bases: TGCAGTGCTAGAGATATGAGCAGAAGCACAGATACGCAGTATTTT. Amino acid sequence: CSARDMSRSTDTQYF.

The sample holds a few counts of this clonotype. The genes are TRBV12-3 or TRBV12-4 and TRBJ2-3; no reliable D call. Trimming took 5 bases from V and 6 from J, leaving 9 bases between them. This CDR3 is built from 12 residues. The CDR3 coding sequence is TGTGCCAGCAGTCGGATCTCCGATACGCAGTATTTT. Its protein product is CASSRISDTQYF.

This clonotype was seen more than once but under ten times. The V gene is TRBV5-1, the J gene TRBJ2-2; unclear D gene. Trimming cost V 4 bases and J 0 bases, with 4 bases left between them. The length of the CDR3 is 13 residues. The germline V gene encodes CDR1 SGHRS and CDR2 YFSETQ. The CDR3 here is CASSAPNTGELFF. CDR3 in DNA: TGCGCCAGCAGCGCCCCGAACACCGGGGAGCTGTTTTTT.

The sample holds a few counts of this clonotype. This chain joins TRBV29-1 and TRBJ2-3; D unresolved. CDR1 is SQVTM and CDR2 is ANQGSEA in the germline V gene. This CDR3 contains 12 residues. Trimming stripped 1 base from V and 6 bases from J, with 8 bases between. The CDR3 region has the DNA TGCAGCGTTGAAGCCACTATGGATACGCAGTATTTT. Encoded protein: CSVEATMDTQYF.

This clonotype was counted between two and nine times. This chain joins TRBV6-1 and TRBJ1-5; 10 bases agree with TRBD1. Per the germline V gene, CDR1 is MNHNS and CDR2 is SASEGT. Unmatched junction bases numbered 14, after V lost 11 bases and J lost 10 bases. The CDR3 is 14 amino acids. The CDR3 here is CALEGTGARGPQHF. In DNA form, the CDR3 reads TGTGCCCTAGAAGGGACAGGGGCCCGCGGACCCCAGCATTTT.

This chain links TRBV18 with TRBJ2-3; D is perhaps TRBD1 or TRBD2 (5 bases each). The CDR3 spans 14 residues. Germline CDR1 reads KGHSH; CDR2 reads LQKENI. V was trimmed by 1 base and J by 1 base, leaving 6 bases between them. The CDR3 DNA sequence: TGTGCCAGCTCACCACGGGACGGCACAGATACGCAGTATTTT. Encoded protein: CASSPRDGTDTQYF.

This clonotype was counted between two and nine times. The CDR3 region has the DNA TGTGCCAGCAGCCAAGAGTCTTTCCGACAGGGCTACTACGAGCAGTACTTC. Protein product: CASSQESFRQGYYEQYF. The V gene is TRBV4-2, the J gene TRBJ2-7; 7 bases match TRBD1. The CDR3 is made up of 17 amino acids. Trimming at V came to 0 bases and at J to 3 bases, leaving 11 bases not matched to a gene. The germline CDR1 and CDR2 sequences are LGHNA and YNFKEQ.

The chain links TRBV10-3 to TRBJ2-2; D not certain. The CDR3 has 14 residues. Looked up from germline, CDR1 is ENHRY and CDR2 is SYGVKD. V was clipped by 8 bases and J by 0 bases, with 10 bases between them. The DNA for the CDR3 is TGTGCCATCTCTGGCGGATCGAACACCGGGGAGCTGTTTTTT. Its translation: CAISGGSNTGELFF.

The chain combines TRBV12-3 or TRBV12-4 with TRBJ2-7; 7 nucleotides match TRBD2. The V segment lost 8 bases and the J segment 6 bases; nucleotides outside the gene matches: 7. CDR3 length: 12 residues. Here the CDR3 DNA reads TGTGCCAGCTGCAGCGGGATGAGCGAGCAGTACTTC. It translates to CASCSGMSEQYF.

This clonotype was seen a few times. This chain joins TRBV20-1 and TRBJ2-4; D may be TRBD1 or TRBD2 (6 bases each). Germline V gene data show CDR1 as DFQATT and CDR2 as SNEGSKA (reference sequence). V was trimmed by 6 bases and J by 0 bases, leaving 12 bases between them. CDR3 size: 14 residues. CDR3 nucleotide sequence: TGCAGTGCCTTAAGGGGGGTAGCCAAAAACATTCAGTACTTC. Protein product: CSALRGVAKNIQYF.

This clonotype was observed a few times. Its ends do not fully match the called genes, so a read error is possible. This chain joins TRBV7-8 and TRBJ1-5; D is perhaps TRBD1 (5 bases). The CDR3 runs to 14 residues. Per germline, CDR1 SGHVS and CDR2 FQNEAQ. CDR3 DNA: TGTGCCAGCAGGTTAGGGGCTAGCAATCAGCCCCAGCATTTT. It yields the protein CASRLGASNQPQHF.

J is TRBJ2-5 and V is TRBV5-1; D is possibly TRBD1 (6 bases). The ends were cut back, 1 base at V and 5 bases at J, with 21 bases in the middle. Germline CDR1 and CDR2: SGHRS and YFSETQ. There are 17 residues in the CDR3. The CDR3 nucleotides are TGCGCCAGCAGCTTGTTACAGGGTTACAGTGTGTGGGAGACCCAGTACTTC. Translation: CASSLLQGYSVWETQYF.